This TCR beta chain was observed in a study of T cells in Graves' hyperthyroidism and ophthalmopathy. Study-level background: The initial diagnosis was the point when peripheral blood was collected, ahead of any treatment.

RNA transcripts gave rise to amplified TCR beta CDR3 regions. The HTBI set primed first-round TCR CDR3 RT-PCR. TCRdb processed the multiplex PCR reads anew with MiXCR; each CDR3 protein has one entry. The repertoire includes under 250,000 distinct CDR3 sequences, about a sixth of them detected once, and 40% to 65% sits in the top ten. V trimming: 1 base; J trimming: 6 bases; junction bases outside the gene matches: 8. The CDR3 consists of 17 residues. The sample holds many counts of this clonotype. Uncontrolled infections, other autoimmune diseases, pregnancy or lactation led to exclusion of patients. The diagnostic basis comprised clinical symptoms, serum thyroxine and TRAb, thyroid ultrasound and orbital computed tomography.

The rearrangement uses TRBV12-3 or TRBV12-4 and TRBJ2-1, with 11 bases identical to TRBD2. Sequenced sample: blood. The sequence came from a woman aged 50 to 60 with Graves' hyperthyroidism. This CDR3 is CASSLVSVSGRANEQFF. CDR3 nucleotides: TGTGCCAGCAGTTTAGTATCGGTTAGCGGGAGGGCCAATGAGCAGTTCTTC.